This T cell receptor beta chain was found in a study of blood T cell repertoires in COVID-19 (dated by TCRdb to between 2020 and 2021). In terms of the full investigation: The collaborator samples originated in the United States, Italy and Spain and spanned the acute and convalescent phases of COVID-19. The prospective study material was composed of cDNA or gDNA derived from T cells, B-cell-depleted T cells, or PBMCs. Deeply sampled blood TCRbeta repertoires from subjects exposed to, actively infected with, or recovered from COVID-19 were included in the dataset. A freely available public database, intended as a resource for researchers studying the immune response to SARS-CoV-2, is where the repertoires were released. Samples were obtained from the ongoing ImmuneRACE study (first 160 participants) and from 1,254 subjects provided by 6 global collaborators. The sample metadata nearly always contained a de-identified subject ID, COVID-19 status, age in years and sex. HLA class I and class II types, where available, came from metadata supplied by the sample provider rather than from assay-based typing. Overall study outcomes, separate from this receptor: Clinical and demographic metadata were provided uncurated, with the amount varying by source and participant.

For this clone: No antigen is known for it. The record has no base qualities; no much larger clone is one base away.

The immunoSEQ Assay, a bias-controlled multiplex PCR, was used to amplify TCRbeta CDR3 regions from genomic DNA. The authors processed their data as follows. Within the assay, amplification of reference gene primers was used to estimate how many nucleated cells each sample contained. Sequence reads were collapsed and filtered to measure the absolute abundance of every unique TCRbeta CDR3 rearrangement. For each sample, productive Simpson clonality was calculated by taking the square root of Simpson's diversity index across productive rearrangements. The table was pulled from immuneACCESS by TCRdb, which kept in-frame rearrangements only. Such tables lose some clones; where checked, under half of the loss comes from unresolved V genes, and the rest has no known cause. V and J calls and clone size are those listed in that table; D and trimming were worked out from the DNA. Here the sample has around 300,000 clones; nearly 90% occur a single time. Around 1.7% of the sample rests with the top ten.

Trimming accounts for 0 bases at V and 0 bases at J, while the number of junction bases matched to no gene is 3. Based on the germline V gene, the CDR1 and CDR2 sequences are SGDLS and YYNGEE. Including the terminal cysteine and phenylalanine, the CDR3 comprises 17 residues. This entry keeps only the CDR3 DNA: 51 bases, framed from base 1. Enrolling through a virtual design, the prospective study's participants ranged in age from roughly 18 to 95 years and lived across 24 United States geographic areas. In the prospective study, cohorts were assigned on the basis of participant-reported clinical history obtained from a screening survey and a study questionnaire. In the prospective study, whole blood, serum and a nasopharyngeal or oropharyngeal swab were collected from each participant by mobile phlebotomists. Additional blood draws and questionnaires over a 2-month period could optionally be provided by prospective study participants. Blood samples from the prospective study were shipped frozen or at room temperature prior to DNA extraction.

This clonotype was obtained from a woman between 18 and 29 years old with acute COVID-19. Recombination linked TRBV9 to TRBJ1-1; TRBD1 aligns with 12 central bases. What was sequenced was PBMCs or T cells enriched from blood (not recorded which). This receptor has the CDR3 CASSVVGQGAVNTEAFF. In nucleotides, the sequence is TGTGCCAGCAGCGTAGTGGGACAGGGGGCAGTGAACACTGAAGCTTTCTTT.